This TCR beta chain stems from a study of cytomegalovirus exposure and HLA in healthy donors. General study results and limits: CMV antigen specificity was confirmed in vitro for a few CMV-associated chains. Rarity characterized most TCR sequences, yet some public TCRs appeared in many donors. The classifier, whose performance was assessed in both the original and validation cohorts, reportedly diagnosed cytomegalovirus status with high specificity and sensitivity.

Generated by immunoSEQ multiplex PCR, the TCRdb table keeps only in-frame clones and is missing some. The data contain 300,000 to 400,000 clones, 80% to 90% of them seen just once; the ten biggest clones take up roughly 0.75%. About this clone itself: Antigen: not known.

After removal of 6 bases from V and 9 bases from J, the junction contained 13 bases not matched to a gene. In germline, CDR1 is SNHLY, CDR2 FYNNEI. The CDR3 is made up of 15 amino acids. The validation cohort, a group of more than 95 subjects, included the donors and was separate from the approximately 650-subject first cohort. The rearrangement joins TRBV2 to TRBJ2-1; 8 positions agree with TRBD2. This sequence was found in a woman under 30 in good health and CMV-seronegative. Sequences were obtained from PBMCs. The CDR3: CASSYGGAGVGEQFF. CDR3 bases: TGTGCCAGCAGCTACGGGGGAGCGGGGGTTGGTGAGCAGTTCTTC.